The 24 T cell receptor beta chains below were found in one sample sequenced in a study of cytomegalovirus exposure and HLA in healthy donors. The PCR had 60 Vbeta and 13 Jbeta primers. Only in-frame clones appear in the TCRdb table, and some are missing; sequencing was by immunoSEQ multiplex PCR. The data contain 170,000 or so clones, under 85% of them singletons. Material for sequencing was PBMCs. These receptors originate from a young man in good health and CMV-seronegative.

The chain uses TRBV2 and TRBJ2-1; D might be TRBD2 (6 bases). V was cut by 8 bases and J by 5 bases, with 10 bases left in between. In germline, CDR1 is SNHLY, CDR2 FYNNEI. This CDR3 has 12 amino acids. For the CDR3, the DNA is TGTGCCAGCTCCGGGGGTCACAATGAGCAGTTCTTC. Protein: CASSGGHNEQFF.

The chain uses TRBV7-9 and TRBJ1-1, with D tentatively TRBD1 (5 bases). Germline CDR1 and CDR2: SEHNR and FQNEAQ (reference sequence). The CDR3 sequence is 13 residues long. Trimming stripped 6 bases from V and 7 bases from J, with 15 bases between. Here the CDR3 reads CASRGGDPHEAFF. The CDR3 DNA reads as TGTGCCAGCAGAGGAGGGGATCCTCATGAAGCTTTCTTT. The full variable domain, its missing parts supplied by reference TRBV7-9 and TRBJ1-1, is DTGVSQNPRHKITKRGQNVTFRCDPISEHNRLYWYRQTLGQGPEFLTYFQNEAQLEKSRLLSDRFSAERPKGSFSTLEIQRTEQGDSAMYLCASRGGDPHEAFFGQGTRLTVV.

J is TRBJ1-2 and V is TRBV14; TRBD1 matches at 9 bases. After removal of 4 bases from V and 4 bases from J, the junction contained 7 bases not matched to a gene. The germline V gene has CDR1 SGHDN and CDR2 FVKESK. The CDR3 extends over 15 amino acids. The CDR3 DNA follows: TGTGCCAGCAGCCCTGGGACAGGGTGGGGCTATGGCTACACCTTC. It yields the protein CASSPGTGWGYGYTF.

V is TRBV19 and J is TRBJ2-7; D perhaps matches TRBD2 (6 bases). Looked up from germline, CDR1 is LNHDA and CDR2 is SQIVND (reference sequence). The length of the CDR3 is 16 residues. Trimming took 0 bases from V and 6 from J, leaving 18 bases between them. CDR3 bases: TGTGCCAGTAGTATAGATCGGATGGACTATACCAGCGAGCAGTACTTC. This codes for CASSIDRMDYTSEQYF.

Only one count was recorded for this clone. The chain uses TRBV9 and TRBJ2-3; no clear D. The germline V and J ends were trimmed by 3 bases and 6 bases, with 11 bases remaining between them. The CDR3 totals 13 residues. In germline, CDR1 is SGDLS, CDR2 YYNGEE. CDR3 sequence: CASSAPGVDTQYF. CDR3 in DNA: TGTGCCAGCAGCGCACCGGGTGTGGATACGCAGTATTTT.

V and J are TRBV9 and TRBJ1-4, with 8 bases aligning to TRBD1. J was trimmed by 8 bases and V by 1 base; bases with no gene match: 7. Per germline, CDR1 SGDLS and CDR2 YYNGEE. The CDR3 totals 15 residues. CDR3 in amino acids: CASSVSGGINEKLFF. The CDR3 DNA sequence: TGTGCCAGCAGCGTATCAGGGGGCATAAACGAAAAACTGTTTTTT.

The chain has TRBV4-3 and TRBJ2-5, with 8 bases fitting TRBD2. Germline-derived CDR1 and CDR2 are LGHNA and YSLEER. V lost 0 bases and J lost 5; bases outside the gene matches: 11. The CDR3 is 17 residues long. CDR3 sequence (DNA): TGCGCCAGCAGCCAAGATGTAGGAGCGGGAGAGGGGGAGACCCAGTACTTC. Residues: CASSQDVGAGEGETQYF.

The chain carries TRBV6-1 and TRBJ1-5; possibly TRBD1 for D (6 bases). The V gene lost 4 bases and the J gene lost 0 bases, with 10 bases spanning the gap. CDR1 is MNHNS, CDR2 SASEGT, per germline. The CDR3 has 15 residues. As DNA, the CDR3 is TGTGCCAGCAGTGTTGGGACATATAGCAATCAGCCCCAGCATTTT. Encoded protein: CASSVGTYSNQPQHF.

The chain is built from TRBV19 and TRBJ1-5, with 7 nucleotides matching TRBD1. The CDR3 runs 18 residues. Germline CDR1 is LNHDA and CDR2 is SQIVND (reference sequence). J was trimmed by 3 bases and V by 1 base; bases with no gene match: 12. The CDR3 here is CASSIGAIQGPLNQPQHF. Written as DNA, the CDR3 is TGTGCCAGTAGTATAGGGGCTATACAGGGGCCGCTCAATCAGCCCCAGCATTTT. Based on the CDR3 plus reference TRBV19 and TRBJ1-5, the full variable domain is DGGITQSPKYLFRKEGQNVTLSCEQNLNHDAMYWYRQDPGQGLRLIYYSQIVNDFQKGDIAEGYSVSREKKESFPLTVTSAQKNPTAFYLCASSIGAIQGPLNQPQHFGDGTRLSIL.

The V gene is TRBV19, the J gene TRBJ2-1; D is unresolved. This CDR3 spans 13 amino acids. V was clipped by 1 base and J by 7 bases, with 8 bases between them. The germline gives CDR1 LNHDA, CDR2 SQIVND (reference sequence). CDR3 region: CASSIGNSNEQFF. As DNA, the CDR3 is TGTGCCAGTAGTATAGGGAACAGTAATGAGCAGTTCTTC.

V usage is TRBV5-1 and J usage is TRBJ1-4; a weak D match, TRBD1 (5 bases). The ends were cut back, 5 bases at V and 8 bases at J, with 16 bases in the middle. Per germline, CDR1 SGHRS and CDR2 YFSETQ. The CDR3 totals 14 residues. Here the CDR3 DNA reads TGCGCCAGCAGGGAAGGGGTAGTAGGCGAAAAACTGTTTTTT. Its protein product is CASREGVVGEKLFF. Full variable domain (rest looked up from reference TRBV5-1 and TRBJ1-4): KAGVTQTPRYLIKTRGQQVTLSCSPISGHRSVSWYQQTPGQGLQFLFEYFSETQRNKGNFPGRFSGRQFSNSRSEMNVSTLELGDSALYLCASREGVVGEKLFFGSGTQLSVL.

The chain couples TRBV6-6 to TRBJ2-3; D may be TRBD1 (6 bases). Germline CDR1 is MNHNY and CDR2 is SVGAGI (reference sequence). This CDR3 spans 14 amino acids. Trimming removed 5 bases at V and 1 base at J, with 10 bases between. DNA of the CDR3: TGTGCCAGCAGTAGACAGGCCGGCACAGATACGCAGTATTTT. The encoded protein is CASSRQAGTDTQYF.

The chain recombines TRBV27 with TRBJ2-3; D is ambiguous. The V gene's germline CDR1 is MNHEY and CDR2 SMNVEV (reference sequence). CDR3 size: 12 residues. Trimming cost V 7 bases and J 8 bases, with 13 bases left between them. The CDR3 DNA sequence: TGTGCCAGCACCCAGGCCCGGCGTACGCAGTATTTT. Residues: CASTQARRTQYF.

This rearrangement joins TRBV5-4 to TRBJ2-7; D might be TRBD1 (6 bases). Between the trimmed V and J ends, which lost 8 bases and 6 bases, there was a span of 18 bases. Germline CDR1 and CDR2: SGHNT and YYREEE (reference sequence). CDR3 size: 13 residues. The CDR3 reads CASSCSPRGEQYF. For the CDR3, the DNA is TGTGCCAGTTCCTGCTCCCCCAGGGGCGAGCAGTACTTC. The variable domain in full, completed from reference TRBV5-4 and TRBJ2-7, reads ETGVTQSPTHLIKTRGQQVTLRCSSQSGHNTVSWYQQALGQGPQFIFQYYREEENGRGNFPPRFSGLQFPNYSSELNVNALELDDSALYLCASSCSPRGEQYFGPGTRLTVT.

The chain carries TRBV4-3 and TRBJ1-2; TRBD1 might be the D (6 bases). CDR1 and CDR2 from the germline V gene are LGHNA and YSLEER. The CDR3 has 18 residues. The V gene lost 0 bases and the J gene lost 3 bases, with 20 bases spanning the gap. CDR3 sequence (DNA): TGCGCCAGCAGCCAAGACCTCTCGACAGGTCGCTACTACTATGGCTACACCTTC. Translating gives CASSQDLSTGRYYYGYTF.

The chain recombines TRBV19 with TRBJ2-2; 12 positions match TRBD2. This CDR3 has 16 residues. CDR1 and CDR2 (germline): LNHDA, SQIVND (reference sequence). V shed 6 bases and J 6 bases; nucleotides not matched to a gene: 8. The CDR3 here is CASRPTSGRLAGELFF. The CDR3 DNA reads TGTGCCAGTAGACCTACTAGCGGGAGGTTAGCCGGGGAGCTGTTTTTT.

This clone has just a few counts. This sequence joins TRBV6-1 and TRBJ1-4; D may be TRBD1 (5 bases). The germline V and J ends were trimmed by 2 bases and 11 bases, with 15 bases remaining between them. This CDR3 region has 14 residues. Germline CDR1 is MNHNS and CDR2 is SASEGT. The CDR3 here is CASSELGQGTKLFF. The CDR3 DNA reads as TGTGCCAGCAGTGAATTGGGGCAAGGAACGAAACTGTTTTTT.

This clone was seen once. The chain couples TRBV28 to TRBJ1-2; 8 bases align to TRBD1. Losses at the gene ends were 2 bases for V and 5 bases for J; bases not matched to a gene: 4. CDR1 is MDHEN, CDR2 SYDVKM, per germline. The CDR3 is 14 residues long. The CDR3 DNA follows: TGTGCCAGCAGTTTAACAGGGGGATGGTATGGCTACACCTTC. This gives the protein CASSLTGGWYGYTF.

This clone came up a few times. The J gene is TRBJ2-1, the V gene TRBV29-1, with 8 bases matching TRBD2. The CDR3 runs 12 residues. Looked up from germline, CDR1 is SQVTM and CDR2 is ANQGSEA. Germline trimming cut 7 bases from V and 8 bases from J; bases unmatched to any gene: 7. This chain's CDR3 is CSASGGKYEQFF. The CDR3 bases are TGCAGCGCCTCGGGGGGGAAGTATGAGCAGTTCTTC.

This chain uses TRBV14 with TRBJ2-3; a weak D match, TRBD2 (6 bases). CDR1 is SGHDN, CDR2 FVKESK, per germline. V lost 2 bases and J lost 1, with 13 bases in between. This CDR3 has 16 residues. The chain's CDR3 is CASSQLRQRGTDTQYF. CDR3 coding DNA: TGTGCCAGCAGCCAATTGAGACAGCGGGGCACAGATACGCAGTATTTT. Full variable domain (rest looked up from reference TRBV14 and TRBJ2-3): EAGVTQFPSHSVIEKGQTVTLRCDPISGHDNLYWYRRVMGKEIKFLLHFVKESKQDESGMPNNRFLAERTGGTYSTLKVQPAELEDSGVYFCASSQLRQRGTDTQYFGPGTRLTVL.

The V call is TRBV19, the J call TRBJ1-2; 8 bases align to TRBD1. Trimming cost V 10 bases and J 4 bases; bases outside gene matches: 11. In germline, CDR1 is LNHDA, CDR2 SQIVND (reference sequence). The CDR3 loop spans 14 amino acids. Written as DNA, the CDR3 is TGTGCCACTCACTCAGGACAGGGAGCCTATGGCTACACCTTC. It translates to CATHSGQGAYGYTF.

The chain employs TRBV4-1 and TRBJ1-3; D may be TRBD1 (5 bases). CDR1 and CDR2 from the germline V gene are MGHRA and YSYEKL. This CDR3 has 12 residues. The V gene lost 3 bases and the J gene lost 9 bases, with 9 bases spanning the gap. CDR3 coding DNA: TGCGCCAGCAGCCACGGTACAGGCACCATATATTTT. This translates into CASSHGTGTIYF.

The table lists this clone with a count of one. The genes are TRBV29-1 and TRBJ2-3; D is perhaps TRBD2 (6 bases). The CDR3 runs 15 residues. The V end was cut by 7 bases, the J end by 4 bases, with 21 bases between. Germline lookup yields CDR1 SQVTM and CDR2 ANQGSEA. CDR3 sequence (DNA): TGCAGCGCCTTCGGGCGCGAGAGGGAGGCAGATACGCAGTATTTT. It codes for CSAFGREREADTQYF.

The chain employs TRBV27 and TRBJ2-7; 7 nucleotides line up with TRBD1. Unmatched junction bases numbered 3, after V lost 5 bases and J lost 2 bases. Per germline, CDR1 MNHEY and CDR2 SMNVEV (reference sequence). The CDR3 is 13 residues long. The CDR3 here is CASSLRGTYEQYF. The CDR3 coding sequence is TGTGCCAGCAGTCTCAGGGGGACCTACGAGCAGTACTTC.